The 31 T cell receptor beta chains in this list originate from one sample, sequenced in a study of T cell repertoires in cytomegalovirus infection. TCRdb re-called the reads through MiXCR, storing one row per CDR3 protein. The repertoire has about 160,000 distinct CDR3 sequences, roughly 20% of them found once; the top ten carry 20% to 30%. The antigens these receptors bind are not known. Sequencing used CD8+ T cells from cultured PBMCs, obtained from culture after CMV antigen stimulation. The receptors here all came from a human donor in good health (CMV status not recorded). Some clones in this sample may be carry-over from other donors' samples.

This clonotype came up a few times. The chain couples TRBV20-1 to TRBJ2-2; TRBD1 agrees at 9 bases. The CDR3 covers 14 residues. Trimming removed 6 bases from V and 6 bases from J; junction bases left unmatched: 8. Germline V gives CDR1 DFQATT, CDR2 SNEGSKA (reference sequence). CDR3 bases: TGCAGTGCAAAAACAGGGGGCAGGCCCGGGGAGCTGTTTTTT. It codes for CSAKTGGRPGELFF.

This clonotype appeared a few times. The rearrangement links TRBV19 to TRBJ1-5; no firm D call. The CDR3 length is 14 residues. V was cut by 3 bases and J by 0 bases, with 6 bases left in between. CDR1 is LNHDA and CDR2 is SQIVND in the germline V gene (reference sequence). CDR3 sequence reads: CASSMGDSNQPQHF. The CDR3 DNA reads TGTGCCAGTAGTATGGGTGATAGCAATCAGCCCCAGCATTTT. Supplemented by reference TRBV19 and TRBJ1-5, the full variable domain reads DGGITQSPKYLFRKEGQNVTLSCEQNLNHDAMYWYRQDPGQGLRLIYYSQIVNDFQKGDIAEGYSVSREKKESFPLTVTSAQKNPTAFYLCASSMGDSNQPQHFGDGTRLSIL.

For the CDR3, the DNA is TGTGCCAGCAGTGAGAGCGGGGGGGCTGGCGATGAGCAGTTCTTC. Its translation is CASSESGGAGDEQFF. The V and J genes are TRBV6-4 and TRBJ2-1; 10 bases fit TRBD2. In germline, CDR1 is MRHNA, CDR2 SNTAGT. With 3 bases clipped from V and 8 bases from J, the junction kept 7 bases outside the gene matches. The CDR3 is 15 amino acids.

This chain links TRBV4-3 with TRBJ1-5; D is uncertain. Trimming removed 1 base at V and 3 bases at J, with 10 bases between. The CDR3 has 15 residues. In germline, CDR1 is LGHNA, CDR2 YSLEER. Here the CDR3 reads CASSQVVRTNQPQHF. Here the CDR3 DNA reads TGCGCCAGCAGCCAAGTGGTTCGGACCAATCAGCCCCAGCATTTT.

V gene TRBV6-6 combines with J gene TRBJ2-1; 8 bases match TRBD1. There are 17 residues in the CDR3. Germline CDR1 MNHNY, CDR2 SVGAGI (reference sequence). V lost 7 bases, J lost 3 bases, and 14 bases stayed unmatched. CDR3 region: CASIEQRRDRRYNEQFF. The CDR3 nucleotides read TGTGCCAGCATCGAACAAAGACGGGACAGGCGCTACAATGAGCAGTTCTTC.

A single count supports this clonotype. The chain combines TRBV29-1 with TRBJ2-1; 7 nucleotides agree with TRBD2. Germline CDR1 and CDR2: SQVTM and ANQGSEA. The V gene end was trimmed by 3 bases and the J gene end by 10 bases; junction bases not matched to a gene: 15. This CDR3 has 15 residues. CDR3 sequence: CSVEAQRGSRGEQFF. CDR3 nucleotide sequence: TGCAGCGTTGAGGCCCAGCGGGGTTCCCGAGGGGAGCAGTTCTTC.

V and J are TRBV25-1 and TRBJ1-2; tentatively, D is TRBD1 (5 bases). The V gene lost 0 bases and the J gene lost 8 bases, with 19 bases spanning the gap. Germline V gene sequence: CDR1 MGHDK, CDR2 SYGVNS. CDR3 length: 16 amino acids. The CDR3 here is CASSEYVGVQEEGYTF. The DNA for the CDR3 is TGTGCCAGCAGTGAATATGTGGGGGTACAGGAGGAAGGCTACACCTTC.

The chain is built from TRBV7-2 and TRBJ2-3; D is ambiguous. Trimming pared 4 bases from V and 0 bases from J, leaving 5 bases between. Germline V gives CDR1 SGHTA, CDR2 FQGNSA. CDR3 length equals 13 residues. The CDR3 region is CASSSLSTDTQYF. The CDR3 nucleotides are TGTGCCAGCAGCTCTCTCAGCACAGATACGCAGTATTTT.

The V call is TRBV7-6, the J call TRBJ2-7, with D perhaps matching TRBD1 or TRBD2 (5 bases each). Germline V gene data show CDR1 as SGHVS and CDR2 as FNYEAQ. The CDR3 length is 13 residues. Trimming pared 6 bases from V and 1 base from J, leaving 10 bases between. This chain's CDR3 is CASRGDSSYEQYF. In DNA, the CDR3 is TGTGCCAGCAGGGGAGACAGTTCCTACGAGCAGTACTTC.

The DNA for the CDR3 is TGTGCCAGCAGCTTGATGATGAGACTTAAGGACCATGAGCAGTTCTTC. Translation: CASSLMMRLKDHEQFF. The chain combines TRBV7-9 with TRBJ2-1; D remains ambiguous. V lost 3 bases and J 8 bases, leaving 20 bases between the germline ends. The CDR3 is 16 residues long. Germline V CDR1 and CDR2: SEHNR, FQNEAQ (reference sequence).

There are a few counts of this clonotype. The V and J genes are TRBV25-1 and TRBJ1-2; D gene unclear. In germline, CDR1 is MGHDK, CDR2 SYGVNS. The length of the CDR3 is 16 residues. V was pared by 4 bases and J by 1 base, with 16 bases between. The CDR3 protein is CASSAYFETDNYGYTF. The DNA of the CDR3 is TGTGCCAGCAGTGCCTACTTTGAGACGGATAACTATGGCTACACCTTC.

This chain links TRBV4-3 with TRBJ2-2; the match to TRBD2 covers 8 bases. The CDR3 length is 15 residues. J lost 4 bases, V lost 6 bases, and 7 bases had no gene match. Germline-derived CDR1 and CDR2 are LGHNA and YSLEER. This chain's CDR3 is CASRRAREGTGELFF. CDR3 coding DNA: TGCGCCAGCAGACGGGCCCGGGAGGGCACCGGGGAGCTGTTTTTT.

The rearrangement joins TRBV29-1 to TRBJ2-5; weak D call: TRBD2 (6 bases). Per the germline V gene, CDR1 is SQVTM and CDR2 is ANQGSEA. V was clipped by 6 bases and J by 0 bases, with 8 bases between them. The CDR3 covers 12 residues. CDR3 amino acids: CSVGGDQETQYF. In nucleotides, the CDR3 is TGCAGCGTGGGGGGAGACCAAGAGACCCAGTACTTC.

The chain carries TRBV7-6 and TRBJ1-1; D possibly corresponds to TRBD1 (6 bases). Germline loops: CDR1 SGHVS, CDR2 FNYEAQ. The CDR3 is 15 amino acids. Trimming stripped 5 bases from V and 4 bases from J, with 17 bases between. The CDR3, as DNA: TGTGCCAGCAGCGGATACAGGGACGGGGTCACTGAAGCTTTCTTT. Amino acids: CASSGYRDGVTEAFF.

This clonotype has just a few counts. The chain couples TRBV7-8 to TRBJ1-1, with D possibly TRBD1 on 6 matching bases. Trimming removed 4 bases at V and 1 base at J, with 10 bases between. The CDR3 is 14 amino acids. Germline values: CDR1 SGHVS, CDR2 FQNEAQ. CDR3 region: CASSSGHENTEAFF. The CDR3 region has the DNA TGTGCCAGCAGCTCGGGACATGAGAACACTGAAGCTTTCTTT.

This clonotype was counted only a few times. The chain combines TRBV7-2 with TRBJ1-5, with TRBD1 matching over 7 bases. The J segment lost 9 bases and the V segment lost 1 base, leaving 0 bases of the junction unmatched. The CDR3 contains 12 residues. Germline CDR1 is SGHTA and CDR2 is FQGNSA. The CDR3 sequence: CASSLDRGPQHF. The CDR3 nucleotides read TGTGCCAGCAGCTTAGACAGGGGGCCCCAGCATTTT.

The rearrangement uses TRBV4-1 and TRBJ1-5; unclear D gene. This CDR3 comprises 15 residues. The V gene's germline CDR1 is MGHRA and CDR2 YSYEKL. Trimming took 0 bases from V and 0 from J, leaving 6 bases between them. Here the CDR3 DNA reads TGCGCCAGCAGCCAAGAGAGAGTTAGCAATCAGCCCCAGCATTTT. This encodes CASSQERVSNQPQHF.

The V call is TRBV7-8, the J call TRBJ1-2; 7 nucleotides align to TRBD1. CDR3 size: 18 residues. V shed 5 bases, J shed 5 bases, and the junction held 20 bases outside the gene matches. Germline loops: CDR1 SGHVS, CDR2 FQNEAQ. In DNA, the CDR3 is TGTGCCAGCAGCCCCCAGGAACTGACAGGGCTGCCAATGTATGGCTACACCTTC. Its protein product is CASSPQELTGLPMYGYTF.

This clonotype came up a few times. The V and J genes are TRBV7-2 and TRBJ2-1; tentatively, D is TRBD1 (7 bases). The CDR3 consists of 17 residues. The germline CDR1 and CDR2 sequences are SGHTA and FQGNSA. The ends were cut back, 4 bases at V and 3 bases at J, with 19 bases in the middle. CDR3 amino acids: CASSSGVAGGFYNEQFF. The CDR3 nucleotides read TGTGCCAGCAGCTCCGGGGTAGCAGGGGGGTTCTACAATGAGCAGTTCTTC.

This clonotype was found a few times. V usage is TRBV6-5 and J usage is TRBJ2-3, with 8 bases fitting TRBD2. Germline V CDR1 and CDR2: MNHEY, SVGAGI. CDR3 length equals 17 residues. The ends lost 6 bases at V and 0 bases at J; junction bases unmatched: 11. The CDR3 region is CASRFRLATTSTDTQYF. The CDR3 DNA reads as TGTGCCAGCAGGTTCCGACTAGCGACTACTAGCACAGATACGCAGTATTTT.

The chain couples TRBV11-1 to TRBJ2-7; D perhaps matches TRBD2 (6 bases). The CDR3 has 15 amino acids. The germline V gene has CDR1 SGHAT and CDR2 FQDESV (reference sequence). V dropped 5 bases and J dropped 0 bases, with 14 bases sitting between them. The DNA for the CDR3 is TGTGCCAGCAGCCTGAAGGGACTGATCTCCTACGAGCAGTACTTC. Amino acids: CASSLKGLISYEQYF.

This clonotype was observed a few times. V gene TRBV6-2 or TRBV6-3 combines with J gene TRBJ2-3; 10 positions match TRBD2. From germline, CDR1 is MNHEY and CDR2 SVGEGT. The J segment lost 6 bases and the V segment lost 0 bases, leaving 9 bases of the junction unmatched. This CDR3 is 17 amino acids long. The CDR3 nucleotides are TGTGCCAGCAGTTACTCCCGCGCTAGCGGGGGCTGGGATACGCAGTATTTT. Protein sequence: CASSYSRASGGWDTQYF.

This clonotype was recorded a few times. The chain uses TRBV7-8 and TRBJ2-7, with D possibly matching TRBD1 (5 bases). This CDR3 contains 14 residues. CDR1 and CDR2 (germline): SGHVS, FQNEAQ. Between the trimmed V and J ends, which lost 1 base and 6 bases, there was a span of 13 bases. This CDR3 reads CASSLGSGNGEQYF. CDR3 DNA sequence: TGTGCCAGCAGCTTAGGTTCAGGGAATGGCGAGCAGTACTTC.

This rearrangement joins TRBV7-6 to TRBJ1-4; D not certain. The CDR3 sequence is 16 residues long. From germline, CDR1 is SGHVS and CDR2 FNYEAQ. The V end was cut by 0 bases, the J end by 4 bases, with 12 bases between. CDR3 bases: TGTGCCAGCAGCTTAGCGGCAAGGTTGGGTAATGAAAAACTGTTTTTT. This sequence encodes CASSLAARLGNEKLFF.

V and J are TRBV2 and TRBJ2-5; 8 bases map to TRBD2. The CDR3 is 15 amino acids. Germline V gene lookup returns CDR1 SNHLY and CDR2 FYNNEI. Losses at the gene ends were 3 bases for V and 4 bases for J; bases not matched to a gene: 7. The CDR3 region has the DNA TGTGCCAGCAGTGAGTCCGGGGGGGGCCGAGAGACCCAGTACTTC. Its translation is CASSESGGGRETQYF.

V usage is TRBV7-3 and J usage is TRBJ2-1; possibly TRBD1 for D (6 bases). CDR1 and CDR2 (germline): SGHTA, FQGTGA. The CDR3 has 15 amino acids. V shed 5 bases and J shed 2 bases, with 13 bases lying between them. The CDR3 DNA sequence: TGTGCCAGCAGCCCGGGACATTTGGCCTACAATGAGCAGTTCTTC. Translation: CASSPGHLAYNEQFF.

The chain employs TRBV7-2 and TRBJ2-1; 9 positions match TRBD2. CDR3 length: 17 residues. J gave up 2 bases and V 3 bases, and 8 bases lay outside the gene matches. From germline, CDR1 is SGHTA and CDR2 FQGNSA. CDR3 amino acids: CASSFQFSGGPYNEQFF. CDR3 bases: TGTGCCAGCAGCTTCCAATTTAGCGGGGGCCCCTACAATGAGCAGTTCTTC.

V usage is TRBV28 and J usage is TRBJ1-6; 9 bases are a match to TRBD1. CDR3 length: 17 residues. Germline assignment: CDR1 MDHEN and CDR2 SYDVKM. Trimming took 2 bases from V and 3 from J; bases not matched to a gene: 5. The CDR3 nucleotides are TGTGCCAGCAGTTTAGCCGGGACAGGGCTCTATAATTCACCCCTCCACTTT. Translating gives CASSLAGTGLYNSPLHF.

This clonotype was seen a handful of times. V gene TRBV28 combines with J gene TRBJ2-1, with D possibly matching TRBD1 (6 bases). From germline, CDR1 is MDHEN and CDR2 SYDVKM. This CDR3 comprises 14 residues. Trimming stripped 4 bases from V and 6 bases from J, with 13 bases between. CDR3 DNA sequence: TGTGCCAGCAGTTCGCACCGGGACACCAATGAGCAGTTCTTC. Protein sequence: CASSSHRDTNEQFF.

The chain uses TRBV7-8 and TRBJ2-2, with 7 bases lining up with TRBD2. CDR3 length: 15 amino acids. Germline trimming cut 6 bases from V and 1 base from J; bases unmatched to any gene: 5. CDR1 is SGHVS, CDR2 FQNEAQ, per germline. The CDR3 DNA reads as TGTGCCAGCAGTCCCCCGGGGGGGAACACCGGGGAGCTGTTTTTT. This translates into CASSPPGGNTGELFF.

This clonotype was seen a few times. The genes are TRBV7-9 and TRBJ2-1; 7 bases map to TRBD2. The V gene end was trimmed by 5 bases and the J gene end by 4 bases; junction bases not matched to a gene: 8. CDR1 is SEHNR and CDR2 is FQNEAQ in the germline V gene (reference sequence). The CDR3 consists of 15 residues. The CDR3 region has the DNA TGTGCCAGCAGCCCCATGGGGCGGGGGTACAATGAGCAGTTCTTC. Translated, it gives CASSPMGRGYNEQFF.